These 6 T cell receptor beta chains came from one sample sequenced in a study of T cell repertoires in cytomegalovirus infection. TCRdb recomputed calls from the reads with MiXCR, one row per CDR3 protein. Here the sample spans roughly 640,000 distinct CDR3 sequences, roughly a quarter being singletons. Sequencing was performed on CD8+ T cells from PBMCs. These receptors originate from a human donor in good health (CMV status not recorded). Some clones in this sample may be carry-over from other donors' samples.

This clonotype was recorded a few times. The V call is TRBV2, the J call TRBJ2-7, with 8 bases fitting TRBD2. Germline V lookup: CDR1 SNHLY, CDR2 FYNNEI. V was pared by 6 bases and J by 6 bases, with 7 bases of the junction left unmatched. The CDR3 is 13 residues long. CDR3: CASSARTSPEQYV. The CDR3, as DNA: TGTGCCAGCAGCGCTAGGACTAGCCCCGAGCAGTACGTC.

V usage is TRBV19 and J usage is TRBJ2-6; D gene ambiguous. V was shortened by 5 bases and J by 0 bases, with 8 bases between the two germline ends. The CDR3 consists of 15 residues. CDR1 is LNHDA and CDR2 is SQIVND in the germline V gene (reference sequence). CDR3 coding DNA: TGTGCCAGTAGTCTTTCCCCCTCTGGGGCCAACGTCCTGACTTTC. Translated, it gives CASSLSPSGANVLTF.

This rearrangement joins TRBV12-3 or TRBV12-4 to TRBJ1-2; tentative D call: TRBD1 (6 bases). The V and J ends lost 10 bases and 7 bases respectively, with 16 bases between them. The CDR3 runs 12 residues. The DNA of the CDR3 is TGTGCCAACAGGGTTACAGGGTCTGGCTACACCTTC. Amino acids: CANRVTGSGYTF.

Only a few counts were recorded for this clonotype. J is TRBJ1-1 and V is TRBV28, with D uncertain. Germline CDR1 and CDR2: MDHEN and SYDVKM. The CDR3 totals 12 residues. The V end was cut by 4 bases, the J end by 7 bases, with 10 bases between. The CDR3 protein is CASSSAPVEAFF. CDR3 DNA: TGTGCCAGCAGTTCTGCCCCCGTTGAAGCTTTCTTT.

A few counts support this clonotype. The chain recombines TRBV10-3 with TRBJ2-7; TRBD2 agrees at 8 bases. This CDR3 is 12 amino acids long. The germline V gene encodes CDR1 ENHRY and CDR2 SYGVKD. J lost 5 bases, V lost 8 bases, and 5 bases had no gene match. CDR3 in DNA: TGTGCCATCGGAGCGGGGGCTAACGAGCAGTACTTC. Translating gives CAIGAGANEQYF.

This clonotype appeared many times. The CDR3 bases are TGTGCCAGCAGTATGGGCAGGGGGAGCAATCAGCCCCAGCATTTT. Amino acids: CASSMGRGSNQPQHF. The chain carries TRBV28 and TRBJ1-5; 7 bases are a match to TRBD1. CDR1 and CDR2 (germline): MDHEN, SYDVKM. CDR3 length: 15 amino acids. The junction had 5 bases not matched to a gene; V was cut back by 5 bases and J by 1 base.